The rows below give T cell receptor beta chains drawn from one sample of a study of blood T cell repertoires in COVID-19. The repertoire was sequenced with immunoSEQ multiplex PCR; TCRdb's copy has only in-frame clones and lacks some. Altogether 200,000 to 300,000 clones are present, around 88% being singletons, with the ten largest covering about 1.3%. Sequenced sample: peripheral blood. The receptors were gathered from an older man with acute or convalescent COVID-19. CDR3s include the opening cysteine and the closing phenylalanine or tryptophan. D genes are given only for firm matches. Only part of the rows carry a size: once, few, many, or a class if the clone is expanded.

d_gene	abundance	v_gene	j_gene	CDR3aa	CDR3nt
.	few	TRBV9	TRBJ1-1	CASSPGSFMNTEAFF	TGTGCCAGCAGCCCCGGGTCCTTTATGAACACTGAAGCTTTCTTT
.	few	TRBV5-8	TRBJ1-6	CASSPGQRYSPLHF	TGTGCCAGCAGCCCCGGACAGAGATATTCACCCCTCCACTTT
TRBD2	.	TRBV28	TRBJ2-7	CASSNSLAANPEQYF	TGTGCCAGCAGCAATAGTCTAGCGGCCAACCCCGAGCAGTACTTC
.	.	TRBV18	TRBJ1-5	CASSLGHGSHPSNQPQHF	TGTGCCAGCTCACTAGGACATGGTTCGCACCCTAGCAATCAGCCCCAGCATTTT
.	.	TRBV6-5	TRBJ2-7	CASSPRWGGGYEQYF	TGTGCCAGCAGCCCGAGGTGGGGAGGGGGCTACGAGCAGTACTTC
.	.	TRBV7-6	TRBJ1-5	CASSPSSRFFSNQPQHF	TGTGCCAGCAGCCCAAGTTCCCGGTTCTTTAGCAATCAGCCCCAGCATTTT
.	.	TRBV29-1	TRBJ2-3	CSVEQGSTDTQYF	TGCAGCGTTGAACAGGGCAGCACAGATACGCAGTATTTT
.	.	TRBV7-2	TRBJ2-6	CASSLEGAGGGSGANVLTF	TGTGCCAGCAGCTTAGAAGGTGCAGGGGGAGGCTCTGGGGCCAACGTCCTGACTTTC
.	.	TRBV7-3	TRBJ2-2	CASSLDPGAYTGELFF	TGTGCCAGCAGCTTAGATCCAGGGGCGTACACCGGGGAGCTGTTTTTT
TRBD1	.	TRBV27	TRBJ1-2	CASSPRTGPYGYTF	TGTGCCAGCAGTCCAAGGACAGGGCCCTATGGCTACACCTTC
TRBD1	.	TRBV7-3	TRBJ1-5	CASSSKVRDRINQPQHF	TGTGCCAGCAGCTCGAAAGTACGGGACAGAATCAATCAGCCCCAGCATTTT
TRBD2	.	TRBV3-1/TRBV3-2	TRBJ2-1	CASSPSWSTSGTYEQFF	TGTGCCAGCAGCCCGAGCTGGAGTACTAGCGGGACCTATGAGCAGTTCTTC
TRBD1	.	TRBV28	TRBJ1-2	CASSSRGPDYGYTF	TGTGCCAGCAGTAGTAGGGGGCCGGACTATGGCTACACCTTC
TRBD2	.	TRBV7-9	TRBJ2-1	CASSATSGRFNEQFF	TGTGCCAGCAGCGCCACTAGCGGGAGATTCAATGAGCAGTTCTTC
.	.	TRBV28	TRBJ1-3	CASSLQAWRPLMGGNTIYF	TGTGCCAGCAGTCTCCAGGCGTGGAGGCCCCTGATGGGTGGAAACACCATATATTTT
.	once	TRBV4-3	TRBJ2-6	CASSQFSSGANVLTF	TGCGCCAGCAGCCAATTCTCTTCGGGGGCCAACGTCCTGACTTTC
TRBD2	.	TRBV3-1/TRBV3-2	TRBJ2-3	CASSPVAGVNTQYF	TGTGCCAGCAGCCCAGTAGCGGGAGTGAATACGCAGTATTTT
TRBD1	.	TRBV14	TRBJ1-1	CASSPTRGTEAFF	TGTGCCAGCAGCCCAACCCGTGGGACAGAGGCTTTCTTT
TRBD2	.	TRBV18	TRBJ2-1	CASSPGLAGSNNEQFF	TGTGCCAGCTCACCGGGACTAGCGGGATCCAACAATGAGCAGTTCTTC
TRBD2	.	TRBV29-1	TRBJ2-3	CSAVGRGVTDTQYF	TGCAGCGCCGTGGGGCGGGGGGTCACAGATACGCAGTATTTT
.	.	TRBV5-6	TRBJ2-3	CASSASLTRSTDTQYF	TGTGCCAGCAGCGCCAGTCTGACTAGGAGCACAGATACGCAGTATTTT
.	few	TRBV7-2	TRBJ2-5	CASSLTRGTQDTQYF	TGTGCCAGCAGCCTAACACGGGGGACCCAAGATACCCAGTACTTC
.	.	TRBV7-2	TRBJ1-4	CASSYTGLREKLFF	TGTGCCAGCAGTTATACAGGGTTAAGGGAAAAACTGTTTTTT
.	.	TRBV2	TRBJ1-2	CASRNRDGGGYTF	TGTGCCAGCAGGAACAGGGATGGGGGTGGCTACACCTTC
.	.	TRBV5-6	TRBJ1-5	CASSPFAGGGIQPQHF	TGTGCCAGCAGCCCCTTTGCGGGAGGCGGAATCCAGCCCCAGCATTTT
.	.	TRBV11-2	TRBJ1-2	CASSLEEFSNYGYTF	TGTGCCAGCAGCTTAGAGGAGTTCTCTAACTATGGCTACACCTTC
.	.	TRBV18	TRBJ1-5	CASSPGHLYSNQPQHF	TGTGCCAGCTCTCCGGGACACCTATATAGCAATCAGCCCCAGCATTTT
TRBD2	few	TRBV5-1	TRBJ2-1	CASSPGTSGSMFF	TGCGCCAGCAGCCCGGGGACTAGCGGGAGTATGTTCTTC
TRBD2	.	TRBV28	TRBJ2-5	CASSLSGGGETQYF	TGTGCCAGCAGTTTAAGCGGGGGGGGTGAGACCCAGTACTTC
.	few	TRBV4-2	TRBJ1-5	CASSQEGRPEMDPQHF	TGTGCCAGCAGCCAAGAAGGCAGGCCCGAGATGGATCCCCAGCATTTT
.	.	TRBV18	TRBJ1-2	CASSPDSNYGYTF	TGTGCCAGCTCACCCGACAGCAACTATGGCTACACCTTC
TRBD1	.	TRBV6-2/TRBV6-3	TRBJ2-1	CASSPGQQFRFNNEQFF	TGTGCCAGCAGTCCGGGACAGCAGTTTCGTTTTAACAATGAGCAGTTCTTC
.	.	TRBV5-1	TRBJ1-4	CASSLGQLNEKLFF	TGCGCCAGCAGCTTAGGACAGTTAAATGAAAAACTGTTTTTT
TRBD2	.	TRBV7-9	TRBJ2-7	CASTKGWVGTSGSGGYEQYF	TGTGCCAGCACCAAAGGGTGGGTTGGGACTAGCGGGAGCGGGGGCTACGAGCAGTACTTC
TRBD1	.	TRBV18	TRBJ2-3	CASSPGQTSTDTQYF	TGTGCCAGCTCACCGGGACAGACTAGCACAGATACGCAGTATTTT
.	.	TRBV4-2	TRBJ1-1	CASSQRGTNTEAFF	TGTGCCAGCAGCCAACGGGGTACGAACACTGAAGCTTTCTTT